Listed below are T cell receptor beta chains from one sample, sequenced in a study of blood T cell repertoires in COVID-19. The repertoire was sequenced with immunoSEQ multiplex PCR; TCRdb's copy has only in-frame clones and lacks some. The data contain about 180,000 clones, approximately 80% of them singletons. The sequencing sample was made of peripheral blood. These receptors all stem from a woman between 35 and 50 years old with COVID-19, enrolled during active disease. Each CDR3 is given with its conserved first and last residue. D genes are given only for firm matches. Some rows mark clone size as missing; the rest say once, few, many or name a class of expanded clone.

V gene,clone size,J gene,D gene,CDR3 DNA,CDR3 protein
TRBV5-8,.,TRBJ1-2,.,TGTGCCAGCAGCTTGTTGAGGGCGGGTGGCTACACCTTC,CASSLLRAGGYTF
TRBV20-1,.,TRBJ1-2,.,TGCAGTGCTAGTTTTTTAGCCAGCCCATCGGGCTACACCTTC,CSASFLASPSGYTF
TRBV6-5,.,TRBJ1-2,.,TGTGCCAGCAGTTACCGAAGAGAAGACTATGGCTACACCTTC,CASSYRREDYGYTF
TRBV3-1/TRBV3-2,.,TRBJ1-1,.,TGTGCCAGCAGCCAAGAGGAGGTTGGGACTGAAGCTTTCTTT,CASSQEEVGTEAFF
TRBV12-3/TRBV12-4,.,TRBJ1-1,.,TGTGCCAGCAGTTTTGAGTGGACTGAAGCTTTCTTT,CASSFEWTEAFF
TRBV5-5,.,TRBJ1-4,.,TGTGCCAGCAGCCCTCCTCGGGTCGGTGGCCGTAATGAAAAACTGTTTTTT,CASSPPRVGGRNEKLFF
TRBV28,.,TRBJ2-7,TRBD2,TGTGCCAGCAGTTTTACGGGCGCGGGGAGGGTCCAGTACTTC,CASSFTGAGRVQYF
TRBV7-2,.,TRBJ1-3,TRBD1,TGTGCCAGCAGTTCCAGGGGGGGAAACACCATATATTTT,CASSSRGGNTIYF
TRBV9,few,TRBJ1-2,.,TGTGCCAGCAGCGGACTCGATGGCTACACCTTC,CASSGLDGYTF
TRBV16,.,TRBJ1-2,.,TGTGCCAGCACCCCTACGAGAGGGTTGAGTGGCTACACCTTC,CASTPTRGLSGYTF
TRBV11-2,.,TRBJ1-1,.,TGTGCCAGCACCCAAAATGGGGGGTTCGAAGCTTTCTTT,CASTQNGGFEAFF
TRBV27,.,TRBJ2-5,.,TGTGCCAGCAGCCCGGCGGGGATTTCAGAGACCCAGTACTTC,CASSPAGISETQYF
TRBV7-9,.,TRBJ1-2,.,TGTGCCAGCAGCTTTCCAGGGGACTATGGCTACACCTTC,CASSFPGDYGYTF
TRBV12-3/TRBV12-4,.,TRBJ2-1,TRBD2,TGTGCCAGCAGTTTAGCTGGCGGGGGGGTATTCTTC,CASSLAGGGVFF
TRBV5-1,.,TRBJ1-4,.,TGCGCCAGCAGCTCGGCTCTGTTCCAGGGGTTGGATGAAAAACTGTTTTTT,CASSSALFQGLDEKLFF
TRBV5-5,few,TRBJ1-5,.,TGTGCCAGCAGCTTGGCCGGCGGGGACGGTCAGCCCCAGCATTTT,CASSLAGGDGQPQHF
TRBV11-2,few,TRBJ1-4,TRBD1,TGTGCCAGCAGCCCACGGGACAGGGGGCGAACTAATGAAAAACTGTTTTTT,CASSPRDRGRTNEKLFF
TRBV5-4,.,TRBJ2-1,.,TGTGCCAGCAGCCCGCTCGGGGACAATGAGCAGTTCTTC,CASSPLGDNEQFF
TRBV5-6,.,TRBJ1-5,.,TGTGCCAGCAGCTTGGGGCGAGGGAATCAGCCCCAGCATTTT,CASSLGRGNQPQHF
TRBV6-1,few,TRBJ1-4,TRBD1,TGTGCCAGCAGTGATAACTCAGGGGGCCTTCGACCAACTAATGAAAAACTGTTTTTT,CASSDNSGGLRPTNEKLFF
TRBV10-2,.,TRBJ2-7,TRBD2,TGCGCCAGCAGTGGGAGACTAGCGGGGTCCTCCTACGAGCAGTACTTC,CASSGRLAGSSYEQYF
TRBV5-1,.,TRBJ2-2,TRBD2,TGCGCCAGCAGCTGGGGGACTAGCGGGCTCGCGAACACCGGGGAGCTGTTTTTT,CASSWGTSGLANTGELFF
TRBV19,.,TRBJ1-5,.,TGTGCCAGTAGTATAAGGCAGGGGTGGAACAATCAGCCCCAGCATTTT,CASSIRQGWNNQPQHF
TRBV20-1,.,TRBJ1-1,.,TGCAGCCGGGACAAAAACACTGAAGCTTTCTTT,CSRDKNTEAFF
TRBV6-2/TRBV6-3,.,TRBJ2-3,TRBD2,TGTGCCAGCAGTTACTTGGCCGGGGGGGCGCTGAACACAGATACGCAGTATTTT,CASSYLAGGALNTDTQYF
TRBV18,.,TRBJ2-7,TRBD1,TGTGCCAGCTCACCATATCTCGGGACAGGGAGCGACGAGCAGTACTTC,CASSPYLGTGSDEQYF
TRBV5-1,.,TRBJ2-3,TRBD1,TGCGCCAGCAGCCCCCGCGCAGGGGGCTTGTATTTT,CASSPRAGGLYF
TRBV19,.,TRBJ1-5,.,TGTGCCAGTAGTATGGGCACACTTAGCAATCAGCCCCAGCATTTT,CASSMGTLSNQPQHF
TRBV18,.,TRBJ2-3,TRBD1,TGTGCCAGCTCACCAAGACAGGGCATAGATACGCAGTATTTT,CASSPRQGIDTQYF
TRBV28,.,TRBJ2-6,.,TGTGCCAGCAGTCGTAGGGGCGGGGGACAAGCTGGGGCCAACGTCCTGACTTTC,CASSRRGGGQAGANVLTF
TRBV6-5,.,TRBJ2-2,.,TGTGCCAGCAGTACCGCAGGGGAGTCCGGGGAGCTGTTTTTT,CASSTAGESGELFF
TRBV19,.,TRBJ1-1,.,TGTGCCAGTAGTATAGGGGGAGGGGTAGAAGCTTTCTTT,CASSIGGGVEAFF
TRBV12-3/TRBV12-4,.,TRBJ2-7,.,TGTGCCAGCACCAAGGGGCCCACCGAGCAGTACTTC,CASTKGPTEQYF
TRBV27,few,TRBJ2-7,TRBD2,TGTGCCAGCACCGTAGGGGAGGGGTACGAGCAGTACTTC,CASTVGEGYEQYF
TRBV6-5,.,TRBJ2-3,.,TGTGCCAGCCACCAGTACAGCTTGACAGATACGCAGTATTTT,CASHQYSLTDTQYF
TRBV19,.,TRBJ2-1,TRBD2,TGTGCCAGTAGTATTTGGAGCGGGAGCCCCAATGAGCAGTTCTTC,CASSIWSGSPNEQFF
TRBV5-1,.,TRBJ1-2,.,TGCGCCAGCAGCTTGGGTCCGGGGGTGGAAGGCTACACCTTC,CASSLGPGVEGYTF
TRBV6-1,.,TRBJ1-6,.,TGTGCCAGCAGGGCCCCGGGAAGTCTTAATTCACCCCTCCACTTT,CASRAPGSLNSPLHF
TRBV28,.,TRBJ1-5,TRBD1,TGTGCCAGCAGTTTACGTACCACAGGGGCCAGCAATCAGCCCCAGCATTTT,CASSLRTTGASNQPQHF
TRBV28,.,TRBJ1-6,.,TGTGCCAGCACTACTCCAGGACAGACAAATTCACCCCTCCACTTT,CASTTPGQTNSPLHF
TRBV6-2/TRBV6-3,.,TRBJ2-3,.,TGTGCCAGCAGTTACGGGACAACCTCCACAGATACGCAGTATTTT,CASSYGTTSTDTQYF
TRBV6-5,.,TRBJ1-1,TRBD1,TGTGCCAGCAGTTACTCGACAGGGACGACTGAAGCTTTCTTT,CASSYSTGTTEAFF
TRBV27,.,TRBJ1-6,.,TGTGCCAGCAGTTTAGATGGGGGGAAGGGCAATTCACCCCTCCACTTT,CASSLDGGKGNSPLHF
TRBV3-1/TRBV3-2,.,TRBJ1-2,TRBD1,TGTGCCAGCAGCCAAGGCGTTGGAGGGGGCAAGCCCGGCTACACCTTC,CASSQGVGGGKPGYTF
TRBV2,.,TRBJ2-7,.,TGTGCCAGTGTGAACAGGATCGAGCAGTACTTC,CASVNRIEQYF
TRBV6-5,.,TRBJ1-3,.,TGTGCCAGCAGCAGAACCAAAATCGGGAACACCATATATTTT,CASSRTKIGNTIYF
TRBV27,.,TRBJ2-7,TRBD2,TGTGCCAGCAGTTTAGCGGGAGGCCCCCTCGAGCAGTACTTC,CASSLAGGPLEQYF
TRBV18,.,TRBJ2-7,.,TGTGCCAGCTCACCAAAGCTTGGTGGTCACGAGCAGTACTTC,CASSPKLGGHEQYF
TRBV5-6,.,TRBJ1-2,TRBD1,TGTGCCAGCAGCTTGGTACGGGACAGGGGAGGCTACACCTTC,CASSLVRDRGGYTF
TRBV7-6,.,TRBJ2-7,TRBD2,TGTGCCAGCAGCTTAACTAGCGGACTCATCTACGAGCAGTACTTC,CASSLTSGLIYEQYF
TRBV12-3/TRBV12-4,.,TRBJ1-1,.,TGTGCCGCCGGGGACATGTCGTTCACTGAAGCTTTCTTT,CAAGDMSFTEAFF
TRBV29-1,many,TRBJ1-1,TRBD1,TGCAGCGTTGAACCCCAGGGGGCGAGTACTGAAGCTTTCTTT,CSVEPQGASTEAFF
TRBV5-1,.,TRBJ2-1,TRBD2,TGCGCCAGCATCCCGCCGCGGGGGGGCATAGACAATGAGCAGTTCTTC,CASIPPRGGIDNEQFF
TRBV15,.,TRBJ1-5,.,TGTGCCACCAGCAGAGATTTGGGGGGATTAAATAGCAATCAGCCCCAGCATTTT,CATSRDLGGLNSNQPQHF
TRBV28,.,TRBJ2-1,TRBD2,TGTGCCAGCCACACGAGACTAGCGGGAATGGGGAGGATGGAGTTCTTC,CASHTRLAGMGRMEFF
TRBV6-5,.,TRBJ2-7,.,TGTGCCAGCAGTTACCCCGGCGGGGGCCGTTACGAGCAGTACTTC,CASSYPGGGRYEQYF
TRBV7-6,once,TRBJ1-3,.,TGTGCCAGCAGCTTTGGAGGGAGTTCTGGGTTAGGAAACACCATATATTTT,CASSFGGSSGLGNTIYF
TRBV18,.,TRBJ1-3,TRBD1,TGTGCCAGCTCACCCCCACAGGGGCTCTCTGGAAACACCATATATTTT,CASSPPQGLSGNTIYF
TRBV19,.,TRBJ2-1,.,TGTGCCAGTAGCCATCGAGAGAGGGTTGCCCACAATGAGCAGTTCTTC,CASSHRERVAHNEQFF